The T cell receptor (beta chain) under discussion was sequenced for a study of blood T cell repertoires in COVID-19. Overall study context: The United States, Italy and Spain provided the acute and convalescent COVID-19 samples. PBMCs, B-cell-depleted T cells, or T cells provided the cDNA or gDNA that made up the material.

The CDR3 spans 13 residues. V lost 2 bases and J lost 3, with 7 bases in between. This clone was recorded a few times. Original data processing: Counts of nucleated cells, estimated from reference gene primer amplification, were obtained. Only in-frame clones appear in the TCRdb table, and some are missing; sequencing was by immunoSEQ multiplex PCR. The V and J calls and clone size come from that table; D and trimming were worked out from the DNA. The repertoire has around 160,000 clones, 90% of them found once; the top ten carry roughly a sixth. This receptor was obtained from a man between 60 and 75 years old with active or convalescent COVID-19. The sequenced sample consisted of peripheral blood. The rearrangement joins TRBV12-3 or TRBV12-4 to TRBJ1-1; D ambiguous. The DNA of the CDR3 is TGTGCCAGCAGTTTAATCACTGACACTGAAGCTTTCTTT. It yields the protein CASSLITDTEAFF.